Following are 30 T cell receptor beta chains from one sample sequenced in a study of blood T cell repertoires in COVID-19 (dated by TCRdb to 2018 to 2020). Library construction relied on the immunoSEQ multiplex PCR assay. Imported from immuneACCESS, the table was reduced by TCRdb to in-frame sequences with V and J called. These copies leave out some clones; in studies compared against another copy, an unresolved V gene accounts for under half, and the cause of the remainder is not known. This sample comprises 200,000 to 250,000 clones, roughly 89% of them detected only once. The ten largest clones take up 9% to 12% of the sample. The sequencing sample was made of PBMCs or T cells enriched from blood (not recorded which). These receptors were obtained from a man younger than 35 with acute COVID-19.

The V gene is TRBV18, the J gene TRBJ2-1, with D perhaps TRBD2 (7 bases). The V and J ends lost 0 bases and 9 bases respectively, with 18 bases between them. CDR3 size: 16 residues. Germline CDR1 reads KGHSH; CDR2 reads LQKENI. The CDR3 DNA reads TGTGCCAGCTCACCACCGGACCGGGGGGCTGGGGCTGAGCAGTTCTTC. It yields the protein CASSPPDRGAGAEQFF.

V and J are TRBV19 and TRBJ1-2; D gene uncertain. V was clipped by 5 bases and J by 8 bases, with 18 bases between them. Germline V gene lookup returns CDR1 LNHDA and CDR2 SQIVND (reference sequence). CDR3 length equals 14 residues. CDR3 DNA sequence: TGTGCCAGTAGTGTTCAGGATTCAACGGGAGGCTACACCTTC. Translating gives CASSVQDSTGGYTF.

V and J are TRBV12-2 and TRBJ1-5. TRBV12-2 is termed a pseudogene. CDR3 size: 13 residues. Written as DNA, the CDR3 is TGTGCAAGTCGCTCCCCGGAGGATCAGCCCCAGCATTTT. It encodes CASRSPEDQPQHF.

CDR3 DNA: TGCGCCAGCACCGTAAACGGACAGGCTCAAGAGACCCAGTACTTC. Its protein is CASTVNGQAQETQYF. This chain uses TRBV5-1 with TRBJ2-5; 7 nucleotides match TRBD1. The V gene's germline CDR1 is SGHRS and CDR2 YFSETQ. V trimming: 6 bases; J trimming: 2 bases; junction bases outside the gene matches: 10. This CDR3 has 15 residues. Full variable domain (missing parts from reference TRBV5-1 and TRBJ2-5): KAGVTQTPRYLIKTRGQQVTLSCSPISGHRSVSWYQQTPGQGLQFLFEYFSETQRNKGNFPGRFSGRQFSNSRSEMNVSTLELGDSALYLCASTVNGQAQETQYFGPGTRLLVL.

This rearrangement joins TRBV11-3 to TRBJ2-7, with a possible D match to TRBD1 (5 bases). Germline V gene data show CDR1 as SGHNT and CDR2 as YENEEA. The CDR3 loop spans 12 amino acids. V was trimmed by 5 bases and J by 3 bases, leaving 8 bases between them. The CDR3 DNA reads TGTGCCAGCAGCCCTCAGGGCTACGAGCAGTACTTC. It translates to CASSPQGYEQYF.

CDR3 nucleotide sequence: TGTGCCAGCAGCTTACCTTACCACAGCTCCTACGAGCAGTACTTC. Residues: CASSLPYHSSYEQYF. This chain connects TRBV7-9 to TRBJ2-7; D gene uncertain. Germline-derived CDR1 and CDR2 are SEHNR and FQNEAQ (reference sequence). V was shortened by 2 bases and J by 0 bases, with 11 bases between the two germline ends. This CDR3 region has 15 residues.

The rearrangement uses TRBV25-1 and TRBJ1-2; tentative D call: TRBD1 (5 bases). V lost 5 bases and J lost 2, with 6 bases in between. CDR1 MGHDK and CDR2 SYGVNS come from the germline V gene. The CDR3 loop spans 12 amino acids. Here the CDR3 reads CASSTGNYGYTF. DNA for the CDR3: TGTGCCAGCAGTACAGGAAACTATGGCTACACCTTC.

V usage is TRBV10-3 and J usage is TRBJ1-6; D might be TRBD1 (5 bases). The CDR3 has 15 residues. CDR1 ENHRY and CDR2 SYGVKD come from the germline V gene. Trimming pared 11 bases from V and 0 bases from J, leaving 14 bases between. This chain's CDR3 is CASRQPSSYNSPLHF. CDR3 DNA: TGTGCCTCCCGACAGCCGAGCTCCTATAATTCACCCCTCCACTTT.

The rearrangement joins TRBV30 to TRBJ2-4, with 8 bases identical to TRBD1. J lost 9 bases, V lost 8 bases, and 15 bases had no gene match. The CDR3 extends over 14 amino acids. CDR1 and CDR2 from the germline V gene are GTSNPN and SVGIG (reference sequence). CDR3 sequence (DNA): TGTGCCGCCGGGACAGGTGGTAGGTTCGGCATTCAGTACTTC. It translates to CAAGTGGRFGIQYF.

This clone was seen once. The rearrangement links TRBV7-9 to TRBJ2-3; perhaps TRBD2 as D (6 bases). This CDR3 has 16 amino acids. Germline V lookup: CDR1 SEHNR, CDR2 FQNEAQ (reference sequence). The V end lost 10 bases, the J end lost 5 bases, and 25 bases lay between the germline ends. This CDR3 is CANNTEEGTYQDTQYF. The CDR3 DNA sequence: TGTGCCAACAACACTGAGGAAGGGACTTACCAAGATACGCAGTATTTT.

The chain employs TRBV3-1 (or the pseudogene TRBV3-2) and TRBJ2-2, with 7 bases aligning to TRBD2. Germline lookup yields CDR1 LGHDT and CDR2 YNNKEL (reference sequence). The CDR3 runs to 16 residues. V gave up 1 base and J gave up 4 bases; unmatched junction bases: 6. The CDR3 loop reads CASSQGDGRTTGELFF. The CDR3 nucleotides read TGTGCCAGCAGCCAAGGGGACGGGAGGACCACCGGGGAGCTGTTTTTT.

This chain uses TRBV19 with TRBJ1-1; 7 nucleotides line up with TRBD1. Germline lookup yields CDR1 LNHDA and CDR2 SQIVND (reference sequence). Trimming took 6 bases from V and 0 from J; bases not matched to a gene: 10. The CDR3 is 16 amino acids. CDR3 sequence: CASRMTGPQMNTEAFF. For the CDR3, the DNA is TGTGCCAGTAGGATGACAGGGCCACAGATGAACACTGAAGCTTTCTTT.

This chain links TRBV10-3 with TRBJ2-7, with 8 bases aligning to TRBD1. Germline assignment: CDR1 ENHRY and CDR2 SYGVKD. The V segment lost 6 bases and the J segment 0 bases; nucleotides outside the gene matches: 10. CDR3 length: 16 residues. The CDR3 DNA follows: TGTGCCATCAGGGAATCCACAGGGGGTCCCTCCTACGAGCAGTACTTC. Its protein is CAIRESTGGPSYEQYF.

V gene TRBV27 combines with J gene TRBJ1-1; maybe TRBD1 (5 bases). This CDR3 has 14 residues. The V gene's germline CDR1 is MNHEY and CDR2 SMNVEV (reference sequence). V lost 5 bases, J lost 1 base, and 11 bases lay in between. CDR3 DNA: TGTGCCAGCAGTACCTATACAGGGAACACTGAAGCTTTCTTT. It translates to CASSTYTGNTEAFF.

V is TRBV11-3 and J is TRBJ1-1; D gene unclear. CDR3 length: 12 residues. From germline, CDR1 is SGHNT and CDR2 YENEEA. The V end lost 5 bases, the J end lost 4 bases, and 8 bases lay between the germline ends. This CDR3 is CASSPYGTEAFF. For the CDR3, the DNA is TGTGCCAGCAGCCCCTATGGCACTGAAGCTTTCTTT.

The chain recombines TRBV19 with TRBJ2-3, with D possibly matching TRBD2 (5 bases). The V gene's germline CDR1 is LNHDA and CDR2 SQIVND (reference sequence). V was trimmed by 4 bases and J by 4 bases, leaving 6 bases between them. CDR3 length: 12 amino acids. The CDR3 region has the DNA TGTGCCAGTAGTACCGGGGCAGATACGCAGTATTTT. Protein product: CASSTGADTQYF.

This clone was seen only once. The rearrangement joins TRBV30 to TRBJ2-2, with D possibly TRBD1 on 6 matching bases. V was trimmed by 6 bases and J by 5 bases, leaving 16 bases between them. Germline V CDR1 and CDR2: GTSNPN, SVGIG (reference sequence). The CDR3 contains 14 residues. CDR3 in amino acids: CACRRGGPTGELFF. The CDR3 DNA reads TGTGCCTGTAGAAGAGGGGGACCAACCGGGGAGCTGTTTTTT.

V is TRBV28 and J is TRBJ2-3, with TRBD2 as a possible D gene (5 bases). CDR3 length equals 13 residues. The germline V gene encodes CDR1 MDHEN and CDR2 SYDVKM. Trimming took 7 bases from V and 4 from J, leaving 12 bases between them. This chain's CDR3 is CASTVFGADTQYF. CDR3 bases: TGTGCCAGCACAGTGTTCGGGGCAGATACGCAGTATTTT. Filled out from reference TRBV28 and TRBJ2-3, the complete variable domain reads DVKVTQSSRYLVKRTGEKVFLECVQDMDHENMFWYRQDPGLGLRLIYFSYDVKMKEKGDIPEGYSVSREKKERFSLILESASTNQTSMYLCASTVFGADTQYFGPGTRLTVL.

This clone was recorded only once. The rearrangement uses TRBV5-1 and TRBJ2-3; 10 bases map to TRBD2. Per germline, CDR1 SGHRS and CDR2 YFSETQ. This CDR3 region has 15 residues. V lost 3 bases to trimming and J lost 3 bases; unmatched junction nucleotides: 4. CDR3 coding DNA: TGCGCCAGCAGCTCTCTAGCGGGAGCTACAGATACGCAGTATTTT. Protein product: CASSSLAGATDTQYF.

This clone appeared a single time. The chain is built from TRBV6-2 or TRBV6-3 and TRBJ1-5, with 8 bases matching TRBD1. The CDR3 spans 16 residues. Germline CDR1 MNHEY, CDR2 SVGEGT. J lost 7 bases, V lost 6 bases, and 14 bases had no gene match. The CDR3 protein is CASSNRKGQGRQPQHF. CDR3 coding DNA: TGTGCCAGCAGCAATCGCAAAGGACAGGGTCGACAGCCCCAGCATTTT.

This sequence joins TRBV5-3 and TRBJ2-7; possible D gene TRBD2, 6 bases. TRBV5-3 is labeled an ORF, and its function is uncertain. This CDR3 is 14 amino acids long. V was clipped by 4 bases and J by 6 bases, with 17 bases between them. The CDR3 nucleotides are TGTGCCAGAAGCCTCGGGCCCGAGGAGGGCGAGCAGTACTTC. Protein product: CARSLGPEEGEQYF.

The genes are TRBV4-1 and TRBJ1-2, with TRBD1 matching 8 bases. In germline, CDR1 is MGHRA, CDR2 YSYEKL. CDR3 length: 17 amino acids. Trimming took 2 bases from V and 2 from J; bases not matched to a gene: 10. CDR3 sequence: CASSQRGRGRVNYGYTF. The CDR3 nucleotides read TGCGCCAGCAGCCAAAGAGGCAGGGGGCGCGTCAACTATGGCTACACCTTC.

The chain combines TRBV9 with TRBJ2-7; TRBD2 matches at 7 bases. V was clipped by 0 bases and J by 7 bases; unmatched bases: 10. This CDR3 comprises 15 residues. In germline, CDR1 is SGDLS, CDR2 YYNGEE. CDR3 amino acids: CASSVASSSGPEQYF. CDR3 in DNA: TGTGCCAGCAGCGTAGCCTCTTCTAGCGGCCCTGAGCAGTACTTC.

The chain has TRBV3-1 (or the pseudogene TRBV3-2) and TRBJ1-1, with unresolved D. Germline-derived CDR1 and CDR2 are LGHDT and YNNKEL (reference sequence). The V and J ends lost 1 base and 2 bases respectively, with 8 bases between them. The length of the CDR3 is 14 residues. The CDR3 is CASSQGYSNTEAFF. The CDR3 nucleotides read TGTGCCAGCAGCCAAGGGTACAGCAACACTGAAGCTTTCTTT.

The chain uses TRBV28 and TRBJ2-7; D not resolved. Germline CDR1 is MDHEN and CDR2 is SYDVKM. The CDR3 sequence is 14 residues long. Deletions cut 3 bases from V and 2 bases from J, with 11 bases between. CDR3 nucleotides: TGTGCCAGCAGTTTCATACGCGTACCCTACGAGCAGTACTTC. Protein sequence: CASSFIRVPYEQYF.

V and J are TRBV7-9 and TRBJ2-7, with TRBD1 matching over 7 bases. Germline loops: CDR1 SEHNR, CDR2 FQNEAQ (reference sequence). CDR3 length: 14 amino acids. The ends lost 5 bases at V and 0 bases at J; junction bases unmatched: 4. The CDR3 nucleotides read TGTGCCAGCAGCCCAGGGGACAGCTCCTACGAGCAGTACTTC. Its translation is CASSPGDSSYEQYF.

CDR3 loop: CASSSHRVEQFF. CDR3 in DNA: TGTGCCAGCAGCTCACACAGGGTGGAGCAGTTCTTC. The chain recombines TRBV11-2 with TRBJ2-1, with D perhaps TRBD1 (6 bases). The CDR3 totals 12 residues. Germline V lookup: CDR1 SGHAT, CDR2 FQNNGV. Trimming took 4 bases from V and 10 from J, leaving 11 bases between them. Based on the CDR3 plus reference TRBV11-2 and TRBJ2-1, the full variable domain is EAGVAQSPRYKIIEKRQSVAFWCNPISGHATLYWYQQILGQGPKLLIQFQNNGVVDDSQLPKDRFSAERLKGVDSTLKIQPAKLEDSAVYLCASSSHRVEQFFGPGTRLTVL.

The genes are TRBV7-9 and TRBJ1-6; D unclear. CDR1 and CDR2 (germline): SEHNR, FQNEAQ (reference sequence). The CDR3 length is 12 residues. Trimming shortened V by 6 bases and J by 12 bases, and 12 bases separated the two germline ends. The CDR3 coding sequence is TGTGCCAGCAGTACTAATGCTGGACCCCTCCACTTT. Its translation: CASSTNAGPLHF.

The chain employs TRBV4-2 and TRBJ2-1; a possible D gene is TRBD1 (6 bases). V lost 0 bases to trimming and J lost 1 base, with 13 bases between them. CDR1 is LGHNA and CDR2 is YNFKEQ in the germline V gene. This CDR3 is 17 amino acids long. In DNA, the CDR3 is TGTGCCAGCAGCCAAGATTCCCTGGGGGCGTCCTACAATGAGCAGTTCTTC. It yields the protein CASSQDSLGASYNEQFF.

This rearrangement joins TRBV5-1 to TRBJ2-3; 7 bases map to TRBD2. The CDR3 has 15 amino acids. Germline-derived CDR1 and CDR2 are SGHRS and YFSETQ. The junction had 10 bases not matched to a gene; V was cut back by 7 bases and J by 2 bases. The CDR3 DNA follows: TGCGCCAGCGTATCCGGGACTATATTCACAGATACGCAGTATTTT. Protein: CASVSGTIFTDTQYF. Filled out from reference TRBV5-1 and TRBJ2-3, the complete variable domain reads KAGVTQTPRYLIKTRGQQVTLSCSPISGHRSVSWYQQTPGQGLQFLFEYFSETQRNKGNFPGRFSGRQFSNSRSEMNVSTLELGDSALYLCASVSGTIFTDTQYFGPGTRLTVL.